These 4 T cell receptor beta chains were all obtained from the same sample, sequenced in a study of regulatory T cells in long-lasting Graves disease. The authors built TCR beta libraries using iRepertoire HTBI primers and Arm-PCR of CDR3 regions. In TCRdb, the multiplex PCR reads were re-called with MiXCR into one record per CDR3 protein. This table holds some 410,000 distinct CDR3 sequences, 15% to 20% found once. The time point denotes: newly diagnosed GD, antithyroid drugs for less than 3 months. After RNA was extracted from PBMCs, the TCR library was made from it. The sample was also reused in another study, on T cells in Graves' hyperthyroidism and ophthalmopathy.

Sequenced here: peripheral blood mononuclear cells (PBMCs), sampled at new diagnosis, from a patient treated with antithyroid drugs. These receptors all stem from a woman aged 25 to 39 with Graves disease.

This clonotype was counted at least ten times. The chain combines TRBV4-3 with TRBJ2-3, with unresolved D. The V gene lost 4 bases and the J gene lost 3 bases, with 11 bases spanning the gap. Germline V lookup: CDR1 LGHNA, CDR2 YSLEER. CDR3 length: 14 amino acids. The CDR3 DNA is TGCGCCAGCAGCCCCGTCCATGCTACAGATACGCAGTATTTT. This gives the protein CASSPVHATDTQYF.

This clonotype was recorded at least ten times. J is TRBJ2-7 and V is TRBV9, with TRBD2 matching over 7 bases. Germline CDR1 is SGDLS and CDR2 is YYNGEE. CDR3 size: 15 residues. Losses at the gene ends were 2 bases for V and 4 bases for J; bases not matched to a gene: 9. CDR3 loop: CASSVGTNVEYEQYF. The CDR3 DNA follows: TGTGCCAGCAGCGTTGGGACTAATGTCGAGTACGAGCAGTACTTC.

This chain connects TRBV6-2 or TRBV6-3 to TRBJ2-1; D unclear. Trimming took 8 bases from V and 4 from J, leaving 12 bases between them. Germline V CDR1 and CDR2: MNHEY, SVGEGT. CDR3 length: 13 residues. CDR3 protein: CASLGRAYNEQFF. In DNA, the CDR3 is TGTGCCAGCCTGGGTAGGGCTTACAATGAGCAGTTCTTC.

This clonotype was picked up a small number of times. V gene TRBV13 combines with J gene TRBJ1-3; D not certain. The ends were cut back, 6 bases at V and 4 bases at J, with 10 bases in the middle. The germline V gene encodes CDR1 PRHDT and CDR2 FYEKMQ (reference sequence). The CDR3 sequence is 13 residues long. CDR3 protein: CASRSGYGNTIYF. The CDR3 DNA reads TGTGCCAGCAGAAGCGGGTACGGAAACACCATATATTTT.